The 2 T cell receptor beta chains presented below share a single source sample, sequenced in a study of beta chain features in type 1 diabetes. Study-level findings and limits: Researchers report that Type 1 diabetes patients had moderately but significantly shorter TCRB CDR3s across all four CD4+ subsets.

Antigens for these TCRs are unknown. Isolated RNA was reverse transcribed in full, so expressed TCRB transcripts were sequenced. Produced via immunoSEQ multiplex PCR; TCRdb's table is partial and in-frame only. The repertoire has 550,000 to 850,000 clones, roughly 13% of them found once; the top ten carry 0.022%. The specimen sequenced was naive CD4+ T cells from blood. The origin of the receptors is a man aged 18-30 years with type 1 diabetes.

In this sample, this clone turned up a few times. The chain couples TRBV10-1 to TRBJ2-3, with D perhaps being TRBD1 or TRBD2 (5 bases each). Germline V gene data show CDR1 as WNHNN and CDR2 as SYGVQD (reference sequence). CDR3 length: 17 amino acids. With 5 bases removed from V and 0 bases from J, the gap between germline ends came to 18 bases. CDR3 DNA: TGCGCCAGCAGTCTAACGGGACGGCCTCCAAGCACAGATACGCAGTATTTT. It yields the protein CASSLTGRPPSTDTQYF.

The chain employs TRBV30 and TRBJ1-1; 8 bases match TRBD1. This CDR3 has 17 residues. Per the germline V gene, CDR1 is GTSNPN and CDR2 is SVGIG (reference sequence). Trimming cost V 2 bases and J 4 bases; bases outside gene matches: 15. The chain's CDR3 is CAWSKTAWTGPLTEAFF. The CDR3 DNA reads TGTGCCTGGAGTAAGACCGCCTGGACAGGGCCCCTCACTGAAGCTTTCTTT.